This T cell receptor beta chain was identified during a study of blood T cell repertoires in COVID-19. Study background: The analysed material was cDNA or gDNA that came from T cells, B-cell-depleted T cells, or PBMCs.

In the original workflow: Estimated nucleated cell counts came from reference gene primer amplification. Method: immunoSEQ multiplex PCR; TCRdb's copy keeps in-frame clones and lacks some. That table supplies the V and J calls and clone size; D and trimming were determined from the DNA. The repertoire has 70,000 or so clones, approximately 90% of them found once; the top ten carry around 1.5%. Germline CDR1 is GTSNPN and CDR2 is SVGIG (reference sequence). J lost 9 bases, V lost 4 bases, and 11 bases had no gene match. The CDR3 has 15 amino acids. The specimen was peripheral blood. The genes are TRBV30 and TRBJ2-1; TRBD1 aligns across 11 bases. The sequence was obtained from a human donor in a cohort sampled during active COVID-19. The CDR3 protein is CAWTGDRGIGSEQFF. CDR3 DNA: TGTGCCTGGACAGGGGACAGGGGGATTGGAAGTGAGCAGTTCTTC.